Listed below are T cell receptor beta chains from one sample, sequenced in a study of T cell changes during pregnancy in multiple sclerosis. TCRdb keeps only in-frame clones here, not all; method: immunoSEQ multiplex PCR. The data show about 110,000 clones, 92% seen once. The starting material was peripheral blood, obtained after pregnancy. The receptors shown here come from a female donor with multiple sclerosis, enrolled in a pregnancy study. CDR3s include the opening cysteine and the closing phenylalanine or tryptophan. The D gene is left open where the match is weak.

TRBV5-1,TRBJ2-3,.,CASSYSTVTDTQYF
TRBV7-8,TRBJ2-1,TRBD1,CASSLVTLRGRKFF
TRBV29-1,TRBJ1-1,TRBD1,CSVEDRGQGTEAFF
TRBV30,TRBJ2-5,TRBD1,CAWEPGQGQETQYF
TRBV18,TRBJ1-5,.,CASSLIGPAGQPQHF
TRBV6-8,TRBJ2-1,TRBD2,CASSPCLAGTYNEQFF
TRBV27,TRBJ2-1,TRBD2,CASSHSSGRANEQFF
TRBV7-9,TRBJ1-3,.,CASSLNSHSRGNTIYF
TRBV7-2,TRBJ1-3,TRBD1,CASSVGTAGNTIYF
TRBV5-1,TRBJ2-6,TRBD2,CASGGGSGANVLTF
TRBV5-1,TRBJ2-5,.,CASSLGASAVQETQYF
TRBV6-1,TRBJ1-5,.,CASSEGPGGPPQHF
TRBV6-1,TRBJ2-1,TRBD2,CASRPGLAGYNEQFF
TRBV15,TRBJ1-4,TRBD1,CATTAGQEDEKLFF
TRBV6-6,TRBJ2-3,TRBD1,CASIGQGFTDTQYF
TRBV30,TRBJ1-2,.,CAWSVTTRSLNYGYTF
TRBV11-2,TRBJ2-7,TRBD2,CASSPYPSGVSYEQYF
TRBV28,TRBJ1-5,.,CASSLTQGLVRNQPQHF
TRBV30,TRBJ1-3,.,CAWSVIAGNTIYF
TRBV18,TRBJ2-5,TRBD1,CASSPGTGQETQYF
TRBV18,TRBJ1-1,.,CASSPGRNTEAFF
TRBV6-1,TRBJ1-5,.,CASSEGRAKGQPQHF
TRBV11-3,TRBJ2-1,TRBD2,CASSLGPSGRASEQFF
TRBV7-8,TRBJ2-7,TRBD1,CASSFPGTGIAVSSYEQYF
TRBV29-1,TRBJ2-1,TRBD2,CSVERGLAIANEQFF
TRBV7-3,TRBJ1-2,TRBD1,CASSIDRGGNGYTF
TRBV5-8,TRBJ1-1,.,CASSLRGEAFF
TRBV11-2,TRBJ2-3,.,CASSFFSRKLGPSPDTQYF
TRBV7-7,TRBJ1-4,.,CASSPQGKLFF
TRBV7-9,TRBJ2-7,.,CASSLLGARDEQYF
TRBV18,TRBJ1-1,.,CASSPQSTVTPNTEAFF
TRBV6-6,TRBJ1-1,.,CASSPGGEAFF
TRBV5-1,TRBJ2-2,TRBD2,CASSLVPGLAGFNTGELFF
TRBV7-9,TRBJ1-1,.,CASSLPKLQGTEAFF
TRBV6-5,TRBJ2-5,.,CASSRGLETQYF
TRBV6-6,TRBJ2-3,.,CASSYGGSVTDTQYF
TRBV25-1,TRBJ2-3,.,CASSDPFRVDTQYF
TRBV27,TRBJ2-1,TRBD2,CASSLSSGRAGVGNEQFF
TRBV27,TRBJ2-7,.,CASSSEYYRVLNPLYF
TRBV28,TRBJ2-1,.,CASTPTPGYNEQFF
TRBV4-1,TRBJ2-7,.,CASSQVNSPYEQYF
TRBV5-4,TRBJ1-2,.,CASSLGGGAHGYTF
TRBV28,TRBJ2-1,.,CASRTPSDNSYNEQFF
TRBV5-1,TRBJ2-1,.,CASSLTVSSYNEQFF
TRBV2,TRBJ1-6,.,CASSAPRDNSPLHF